Given below is one T cell receptor (beta chain) in context. This specimen comes from a study of STAT5B mutations in CD4+ large granular lymphocyte leukemia. The CDR3 contains 15 residues. V lost 0 bases and J 10 bases, leaving 15 bases between the germline ends. Germline lookup yields CDR1 SGHVS and CDR2 FNYEAQ. The table came from immunoSEQ multiplex PCR; TCRdb's copy has only in-frame clones and leaves some out. This table has approximately 25,000 clones, about 79% appearing once. The sample consisted of CD4+ T cells from blood buffy coats. This chain connects TRBV7-6 to TRBJ1-4, with no clear D. The clonotype was recovered from a human donor in good health. DNA for the CDR3: TGTGCCAGCAGCTTAGCGGGCGGTGGGTTCGGAAAACTGTTTTTT. This encodes CASSLAGGGFGKLFF.